The 27 T cell receptor beta chains listed next were all sequenced from one sample in a study of OX40 agonist ivuxolimab in advanced cancers. Sequencing was performed with immunoSEQ multiplex PCR; in TCRdb, only in-frame clones are kept and a portion is missing. The table has about 27,000 clones, almost 90% seen once. The input for sequencing was CD4+ or CD8+ T cells sorted from blood, taken in a trial of the OX40 agonist ivuxolimab. The receptors derive from an adult with an advanced solid tumor such as melanoma, head and neck, liver or kidney cancer.

This clone was detected a few times. The CDR3 reads CASSPRTGEFSNEKLFF. Here the CDR3 DNA reads TGTGCCAGCAGTCCGCGGACAGGGGAGTTCTCTAATGAAAAACTGTTTTTT. V and J are TRBV27 and TRBJ1-4, with 9 nucleotides matching TRBD1. This CDR3 contains 17 residues. With 5 bases clipped from V and 3 bases from J, the junction kept 10 bases outside the gene matches. Germline loops: CDR1 MNHEY, CDR2 SMNVEV (reference sequence).

This sequence joins TRBV5-8 and TRBJ1-4, with D perhaps TRBD1 (6 bases). From germline, CDR1 is SGHTS and CDR2 YDEGEE. V shed 4 bases and J shed 8 bases, with 21 bases lying between them. CDR3 length equals 16 residues. This CDR3 is CASSDLGGPSVEKLFF. The DNA of the CDR3 is TGTGCCAGCAGCGACCTAGGGGGGCCGAGCGTGGAAAAACTGTTTTTT. Together with reference TRBV5-8 and TRBJ1-4, the CDR3 gives the full variable domain: EAGVTQSPTHLIKTRGQQATLRCSPISGHTSVYWYQQALGLGLQFLLWYDEGEERNRGNFPPRFSGRQFPNYSSELNVNALELEDSALYLCASSDLGGPSVEKLFFGSGTQLSVL.

The chain couples TRBV6-5 to TRBJ1-1; D uncertain. This CDR3 is 15 amino acids long. V was clipped by 2 bases and J by 0 bases, with 10 bases between them. Germline V CDR1 and CDR2: MNHEY, SVGAGI. CDR3 in DNA: TGTGCCAGCAGTTACGACACTCTTATGAACACTGAAGCTTTCTTT. The encoded protein is CASSYDTLMNTEAFF.

This chain uses TRBV5-6 with TRBJ1-1, with a tentative D call TRBD1 (5 bases). V shed 0 bases and J shed 1 base, with 7 bases lying between them. Germline V gene sequence: CDR1 SGHDT, CDR2 YYEEEE. The CDR3 totals 14 residues. CDR3 DNA: TGTGCCAGCAGCTTGGAGACAGCGAACACTGAAGCTTTCTTT. This encodes CASSLETANTEAFF.

The chain links TRBV7-8 to TRBJ2-7, with TRBD2 matching over 9 bases. Germline-derived CDR1 and CDR2 are SGHVS and FQNEAQ. V dropped 1 base and J dropped 3; count of bases not matched to a gene: 7. The CDR3 spans 16 residues. DNA for the CDR3: TGTGCCAGCAGCTTAGAGGTTAGCGGGGGATACTACGAGCAGTACTTC. This codes for CASSLEVSGGYYEQYF.

This rearrangement joins TRBV2 to TRBJ1-5; 11 bases agree with TRBD1. The germline CDR1 and CDR2 sequences are SNHLY and FYNNEI. Trimming took 4 bases from V and 1 from J; bases not matched to a gene: 9. This CDR3 spans 18 amino acids. In DNA, the CDR3 is TGTGCCAGCAGTGGAGTGGGACAGGGGGGGGAAAGCAATCAGCCCCAGCATTTT. Amino acid sequence: CASSGVGQGGESNQPQHF.

The rearrangement links TRBV27 to TRBJ1-1, with D unclear. Germline V CDR1 and CDR2: MNHEY, SMNVEV (reference sequence). V was shortened by 6 bases and J by 2 bases, with 16 bases between the two germline ends. The CDR3 covers 15 residues. This CDR3 reads CASSYSPYRNTEAFF. CDR3 nucleotide sequence: TGTGCCAGCAGCTATAGCCCTTACAGAAACACTGAAGCTTTCTTT.

The chain combines TRBV6-5 with TRBJ2-1; TRBD2 matches at 9 bases. This CDR3 has 13 amino acids. Germline lookup yields CDR1 MNHEY and CDR2 SVGAGI. Unmatched junction bases numbered 1, after V lost 2 bases and J lost 8 bases. The CDR3 protein is CASSYVAGDEQFF. CDR3 bases: TGTGCCAGCAGTTACGTAGCGGGGGATGAGCAGTTCTTC.

The chain has TRBV27 and TRBJ1-2; D remains ambiguous. Germline CDR1 is MNHEY and CDR2 is SMNVEV (reference sequence). V shed 0 bases and J shed 2 bases, with 7 bases lying between them. The CDR3 covers 14 residues. CDR3 in DNA: TGTGCCAGCAGTTTATCGACGGGCAACTATGGCTACACCTTC. Residues: CASSLSTGNYGYTF.

V usage is TRBV30 and J usage is TRBJ1-2; 8 bases are a match to TRBD1. CDR3 length: 13 amino acids. Trimming removed 5 bases from V and 4 bases from J; junction bases left unmatched: 6. Germline assignment: CDR1 GTSNPN and CDR2 SVGIG (reference sequence). This chain's CDR3 is CAWDRGRSYGYTF. In nucleotides, the CDR3 is TGTGCCTGGGACAGGGGTCGATCCTATGGCTACACCTTC.

V is TRBV4-1 and J is TRBJ2-3, with D perhaps TRBD1 or TRBD2 (5 bases each). CDR1 is MGHRA, CDR2 YSYEKL, per germline. The CDR3 covers 14 residues. The ends were cut back, 4 bases at V and 6 bases at J, with 14 bases in the middle. The CDR3 is CASSLKLGTDTQYF. The CDR3 nucleotides read TGCGCCAGCAGCCTCAAGCTGGGGACGGATACGCAGTATTTT.

V and J are TRBV7-9 and TRBJ1-5; D not resolved. The CDR3 runs to 12 residues. V lost 1 base to trimming and J lost 5 bases, with 3 bases between them. In germline, CDR1 is SEHNR, CDR2 FQNEAQ (reference sequence). DNA of the CDR3: TGTGCCAGCAGCTTAGGCGATCAGCCCCAGCATTTT. This encodes CASSLGDQPQHF.

This chain uses TRBV28 with TRBJ2-1; D unresolved. CDR3 length equals 13 residues. CDR1 is MDHEN and CDR2 is SYDVKM in the germline V gene. With 2 bases removed from V and 8 bases from J, the gap between germline ends came to 10 bases. CDR3: CASSLIGQDEQFF. As DNA, the CDR3 is TGTGCCAGCAGTTTAATAGGTCAGGATGAGCAGTTCTTC.

The chain carries TRBV7-9 and TRBJ2-1; 7 bases line up with TRBD2. This CDR3 is 15 amino acids long. The germline gives CDR1 SEHNR, CDR2 FQNEAQ (reference sequence). J lost 3 bases, V lost 1 base, and 3 bases had no gene match. The CDR3 spells CASSLGGGNYNEQFF. The CDR3 DNA is TGTGCCAGCAGCTTAGGGGGAGGGAACTACAATGAGCAGTTCTTC.

V usage is TRBV5-6 and J usage is TRBJ2-5, with D perhaps TRBD1 (6 bases). The CDR3 consists of 16 residues. Trimming cost V 1 base and J 5 bases, with 18 bases left between them. Per the germline V gene, CDR1 is SGHDT and CDR2 is YYEEEE. The CDR3 loop is CASSLYRDKIDETQYF. CDR3 bases: TGTGCCAGCAGCTTGTATAGGGACAAAATCGATGAGACCCAGTACTTC.

The gene calls are TRBV6-5 and TRBJ2-1; TRBD1 matches at 7 bases. The CDR3 covers 13 residues. Trimming cost V 2 bases and J 10 bases; bases outside gene matches: 5. The germline gives CDR1 MNHEY, CDR2 SVGAGI. The CDR3: CASSYEGAGEQFF. In DNA, the CDR3 is TGTGCCAGCAGTTACGAGGGGGCAGGAGAGCAGTTCTTC.

The V call is TRBV10-3, the J call TRBJ1-1; D not certain. Germline CDR1 and CDR2: ENHRY and SYGVKD. V gave up 10 bases and J gave up 6 bases, with 21 bases separating them. The CDR3 contains 14 residues. For the CDR3, the DNA is TGTGCCACAGACCCGGGCCGCGAAACCGCTGAAGCTTTCTTT. It encodes CATDPGRETAEAFF.

The rearrangement uses TRBV29-1 and TRBJ1-3, with no clear D. Germline CDR1 SQVTM, CDR2 ANQGSEA. V shed 5 bases and J shed 4 bases, with 18 bases lying between them. This CDR3 is 15 amino acids long. The CDR3 region has the DNA TGCAGCGTTTTAAGCGGCGGAATCCTCGGAAACACCATATATTTT. It codes for CSVLSGGILGNTIYF.

The rearrangement joins TRBV7-9 to TRBJ2-1, with D possibly TRBD2 on 5 matching bases. The V gene's germline CDR1 is SEHNR and CDR2 FQNEAQ (reference sequence). The ends were cut back, 5 bases at V and 8 bases at J, with 16 bases in the middle. The CDR3 runs 14 residues. Here the CDR3 reads CASSRGVREHEQFF. Written as DNA, the CDR3 is TGTGCCAGCAGCCGCGGAGTGAGGGAACATGAGCAGTTCTTC. Variable domain in full (rest from reference TRBV7-9 and TRBJ2-1): DTGVSQNPRHKITKRGQNVTFRCDPISEHNRLYWYRQTLGQGPEFLTYFQNEAQLEKSRLLSDRFSAERPKGSFSTLEIQRTEQGDSAMYLCASSRGVREHEQFFGPGTRLTVL.

The V call is TRBV7-2, the J call TRBJ1-4; 7 positions agree with TRBD1. Germline trimming cut 5 bases from V and 6 bases from J; bases unmatched to any gene: 12. CDR1 is SGHTA, CDR2 FQGNSA, per germline. The CDR3 contains 16 residues. In DNA form, the CDR3 reads TGTGCCAGCAGCCCTTTCGCGGGACAGTGGGATGAAAAACTGTTTTTT. Amino acids: CASSPFAGQWDEKLFF.

A few counts support this clone. The gene calls are TRBV7-8 and TRBJ2-1; unclear D gene. The CDR3 runs 17 residues. Germline CDR1 and CDR2: SGHVS and FQNEAQ. V was shortened by 7 bases and J by 2 bases, with 21 bases between the two germline ends. CDR3 sequence: CASTTLSFVRPYNEQFF. DNA for the CDR3: TGTGCCAGCACCACACTAAGTTTCGTCCGTCCCTACAATGAGCAGTTCTTC.

This rearrangement joins TRBV19 to TRBJ1-4; TRBD1 matches 9 bases. The junction had 11 bases not matched to a gene; V was cut back by 10 bases and J by 8 bases. Germline V gene lookup returns CDR1 LNHDA and CDR2 SQIVND (reference sequence). CDR3 length: 14 residues. CDR3 in amino acids: CATHAGTGYEKLFF. As DNA, the CDR3 is TGTGCCACCCACGCCGGGACAGGGTACGAAAAACTGTTTTTT.

CDR3 protein: CASSLVGLTYEQYF. CDR3 in DNA: TGTGCCAGCAGTTTAGTGGGCCTAACCTACGAGCAGTACTTC. The rearrangement joins TRBV28 to TRBJ2-7, with unresolved D. Germline V gives CDR1 MDHEN, CDR2 SYDVKM. CDR3 size: 14 residues. Trimming cost V 2 bases and J 2 bases, with 10 bases left between them.

This sequence joins TRBV7-8 and TRBJ2-7; 9 bases align to TRBD1. Trimming at V came to 5 bases and at J to 1 base, leaving 6 bases not matched to a gene. Germline lookup yields CDR1 SGHVS and CDR2 FQNEAQ. This CDR3 has 15 amino acids. The DNA of the CDR3 is TGTGCCAGCAGCACCGCGGACAGGGGATCCTACGAGCAGTACTTC. Protein product: CASSTADRGSYEQYF.

The chain carries TRBV21-1 and TRBJ2-5; the table's D call, TRBD1, was not checked against the DNA. TRBV21-1 is a pseudogene. The CDR3 contains 18 residues. This CDR3 is CASSRAGTRQKSQETQYF. CDR3 sequence (DNA): TGTGCCAGCAGCAGGGCCGGGACACGTCAGAAAAGCCAAGAGACCCAGTACTTC.

In this sample, this clone turned up once. This CDR3 is CASSLSESSYEQYF. Written as DNA, the CDR3 is TGTGCCAGCAGCTTGTCGGAGAGCTCCTACGAGCAGTACTTC. The rearrangement uses TRBV5-4 and TRBJ2-7; D call uncertain. Per the germline V gene, CDR1 is SGHNT and CDR2 is YYREEE (reference sequence). CDR3 length: 14 amino acids. The V end was cut by 1 base, the J end by 0 bases, with 8 bases between.

Comments on this clone: The junction departs from the called germline gene at one end, perhaps through a read error. The same CDR3 arises from other DNA sequences in this sample as well. V and J are TRBV7-3 and TRBJ2-3; 10 bases are a match to TRBD2. This CDR3 is 15 amino acids long. Germline values: CDR1 SGHTA, CDR2 FQGTGA. In DNA form, the CDR3 reads TGTGCCAGCAGCCTAACTAGCGGGGAAACAGATACGCAGTATTTT. It is translated as CASSLTSGETDTQYF. The full variable domain, completed using reference TRBV7-3 and TRBJ2-3, is GAGVSQTPSNKVTEKGKYVELRCDPISGHTALYWYRQSLGQGPEFLIYFQGTGAADDSGLPNDRFFAVRPEGSVSTLKIQRTERGDSAVYLCASSLTSGETDTQYFGPGTRLTVL.